The clone carrying this T cell receptor beta chain showed up many times. Its target is not known. The data are from a study of CD8 T cells in ankylosing spondylitis. 5'-RACE, quantitative and with molecular barcodes, yielded the TCR beta libraries. TCRdb re-called the 5' RACE reads with MiXCR, one entry per CDR3 protein. The sample includes around 280,000 distinct CDR3 sequences, around 20% of them seen just once. CDR1 is SGHVS, CDR2 FNYEAQ, per germline. V lost 4 bases, J lost 2 bases, and 8 bases lay in between. The CDR3 extends over 13 amino acids. General study findings and limits: Existing reports had already noted some motif variants in reactive arthritis synovial fluid and blood. A motif of roughly eight highly homologous TCR beta variants was seen as apparently characteristic of ankylosing spondylitis blood. The authors reported significant enrichment of disease-linked clones in matched ankylosing spondylitis synovial fluid.

The V and J genes are TRBV7-6 and TRBJ1-1; no definite D call. The sample consisted of blood, either unsorted or a sorted T cell fraction (not recorded which). The clonotype originates from a male donor with ankylosing spondylitis or in good health (not recorded which). Here the CDR3 DNA reads TGTGCCAGCAGCTCAGGACCCAACACTGAAGCTTTCTTT. Protein product: CASSSGPNTEAFF.